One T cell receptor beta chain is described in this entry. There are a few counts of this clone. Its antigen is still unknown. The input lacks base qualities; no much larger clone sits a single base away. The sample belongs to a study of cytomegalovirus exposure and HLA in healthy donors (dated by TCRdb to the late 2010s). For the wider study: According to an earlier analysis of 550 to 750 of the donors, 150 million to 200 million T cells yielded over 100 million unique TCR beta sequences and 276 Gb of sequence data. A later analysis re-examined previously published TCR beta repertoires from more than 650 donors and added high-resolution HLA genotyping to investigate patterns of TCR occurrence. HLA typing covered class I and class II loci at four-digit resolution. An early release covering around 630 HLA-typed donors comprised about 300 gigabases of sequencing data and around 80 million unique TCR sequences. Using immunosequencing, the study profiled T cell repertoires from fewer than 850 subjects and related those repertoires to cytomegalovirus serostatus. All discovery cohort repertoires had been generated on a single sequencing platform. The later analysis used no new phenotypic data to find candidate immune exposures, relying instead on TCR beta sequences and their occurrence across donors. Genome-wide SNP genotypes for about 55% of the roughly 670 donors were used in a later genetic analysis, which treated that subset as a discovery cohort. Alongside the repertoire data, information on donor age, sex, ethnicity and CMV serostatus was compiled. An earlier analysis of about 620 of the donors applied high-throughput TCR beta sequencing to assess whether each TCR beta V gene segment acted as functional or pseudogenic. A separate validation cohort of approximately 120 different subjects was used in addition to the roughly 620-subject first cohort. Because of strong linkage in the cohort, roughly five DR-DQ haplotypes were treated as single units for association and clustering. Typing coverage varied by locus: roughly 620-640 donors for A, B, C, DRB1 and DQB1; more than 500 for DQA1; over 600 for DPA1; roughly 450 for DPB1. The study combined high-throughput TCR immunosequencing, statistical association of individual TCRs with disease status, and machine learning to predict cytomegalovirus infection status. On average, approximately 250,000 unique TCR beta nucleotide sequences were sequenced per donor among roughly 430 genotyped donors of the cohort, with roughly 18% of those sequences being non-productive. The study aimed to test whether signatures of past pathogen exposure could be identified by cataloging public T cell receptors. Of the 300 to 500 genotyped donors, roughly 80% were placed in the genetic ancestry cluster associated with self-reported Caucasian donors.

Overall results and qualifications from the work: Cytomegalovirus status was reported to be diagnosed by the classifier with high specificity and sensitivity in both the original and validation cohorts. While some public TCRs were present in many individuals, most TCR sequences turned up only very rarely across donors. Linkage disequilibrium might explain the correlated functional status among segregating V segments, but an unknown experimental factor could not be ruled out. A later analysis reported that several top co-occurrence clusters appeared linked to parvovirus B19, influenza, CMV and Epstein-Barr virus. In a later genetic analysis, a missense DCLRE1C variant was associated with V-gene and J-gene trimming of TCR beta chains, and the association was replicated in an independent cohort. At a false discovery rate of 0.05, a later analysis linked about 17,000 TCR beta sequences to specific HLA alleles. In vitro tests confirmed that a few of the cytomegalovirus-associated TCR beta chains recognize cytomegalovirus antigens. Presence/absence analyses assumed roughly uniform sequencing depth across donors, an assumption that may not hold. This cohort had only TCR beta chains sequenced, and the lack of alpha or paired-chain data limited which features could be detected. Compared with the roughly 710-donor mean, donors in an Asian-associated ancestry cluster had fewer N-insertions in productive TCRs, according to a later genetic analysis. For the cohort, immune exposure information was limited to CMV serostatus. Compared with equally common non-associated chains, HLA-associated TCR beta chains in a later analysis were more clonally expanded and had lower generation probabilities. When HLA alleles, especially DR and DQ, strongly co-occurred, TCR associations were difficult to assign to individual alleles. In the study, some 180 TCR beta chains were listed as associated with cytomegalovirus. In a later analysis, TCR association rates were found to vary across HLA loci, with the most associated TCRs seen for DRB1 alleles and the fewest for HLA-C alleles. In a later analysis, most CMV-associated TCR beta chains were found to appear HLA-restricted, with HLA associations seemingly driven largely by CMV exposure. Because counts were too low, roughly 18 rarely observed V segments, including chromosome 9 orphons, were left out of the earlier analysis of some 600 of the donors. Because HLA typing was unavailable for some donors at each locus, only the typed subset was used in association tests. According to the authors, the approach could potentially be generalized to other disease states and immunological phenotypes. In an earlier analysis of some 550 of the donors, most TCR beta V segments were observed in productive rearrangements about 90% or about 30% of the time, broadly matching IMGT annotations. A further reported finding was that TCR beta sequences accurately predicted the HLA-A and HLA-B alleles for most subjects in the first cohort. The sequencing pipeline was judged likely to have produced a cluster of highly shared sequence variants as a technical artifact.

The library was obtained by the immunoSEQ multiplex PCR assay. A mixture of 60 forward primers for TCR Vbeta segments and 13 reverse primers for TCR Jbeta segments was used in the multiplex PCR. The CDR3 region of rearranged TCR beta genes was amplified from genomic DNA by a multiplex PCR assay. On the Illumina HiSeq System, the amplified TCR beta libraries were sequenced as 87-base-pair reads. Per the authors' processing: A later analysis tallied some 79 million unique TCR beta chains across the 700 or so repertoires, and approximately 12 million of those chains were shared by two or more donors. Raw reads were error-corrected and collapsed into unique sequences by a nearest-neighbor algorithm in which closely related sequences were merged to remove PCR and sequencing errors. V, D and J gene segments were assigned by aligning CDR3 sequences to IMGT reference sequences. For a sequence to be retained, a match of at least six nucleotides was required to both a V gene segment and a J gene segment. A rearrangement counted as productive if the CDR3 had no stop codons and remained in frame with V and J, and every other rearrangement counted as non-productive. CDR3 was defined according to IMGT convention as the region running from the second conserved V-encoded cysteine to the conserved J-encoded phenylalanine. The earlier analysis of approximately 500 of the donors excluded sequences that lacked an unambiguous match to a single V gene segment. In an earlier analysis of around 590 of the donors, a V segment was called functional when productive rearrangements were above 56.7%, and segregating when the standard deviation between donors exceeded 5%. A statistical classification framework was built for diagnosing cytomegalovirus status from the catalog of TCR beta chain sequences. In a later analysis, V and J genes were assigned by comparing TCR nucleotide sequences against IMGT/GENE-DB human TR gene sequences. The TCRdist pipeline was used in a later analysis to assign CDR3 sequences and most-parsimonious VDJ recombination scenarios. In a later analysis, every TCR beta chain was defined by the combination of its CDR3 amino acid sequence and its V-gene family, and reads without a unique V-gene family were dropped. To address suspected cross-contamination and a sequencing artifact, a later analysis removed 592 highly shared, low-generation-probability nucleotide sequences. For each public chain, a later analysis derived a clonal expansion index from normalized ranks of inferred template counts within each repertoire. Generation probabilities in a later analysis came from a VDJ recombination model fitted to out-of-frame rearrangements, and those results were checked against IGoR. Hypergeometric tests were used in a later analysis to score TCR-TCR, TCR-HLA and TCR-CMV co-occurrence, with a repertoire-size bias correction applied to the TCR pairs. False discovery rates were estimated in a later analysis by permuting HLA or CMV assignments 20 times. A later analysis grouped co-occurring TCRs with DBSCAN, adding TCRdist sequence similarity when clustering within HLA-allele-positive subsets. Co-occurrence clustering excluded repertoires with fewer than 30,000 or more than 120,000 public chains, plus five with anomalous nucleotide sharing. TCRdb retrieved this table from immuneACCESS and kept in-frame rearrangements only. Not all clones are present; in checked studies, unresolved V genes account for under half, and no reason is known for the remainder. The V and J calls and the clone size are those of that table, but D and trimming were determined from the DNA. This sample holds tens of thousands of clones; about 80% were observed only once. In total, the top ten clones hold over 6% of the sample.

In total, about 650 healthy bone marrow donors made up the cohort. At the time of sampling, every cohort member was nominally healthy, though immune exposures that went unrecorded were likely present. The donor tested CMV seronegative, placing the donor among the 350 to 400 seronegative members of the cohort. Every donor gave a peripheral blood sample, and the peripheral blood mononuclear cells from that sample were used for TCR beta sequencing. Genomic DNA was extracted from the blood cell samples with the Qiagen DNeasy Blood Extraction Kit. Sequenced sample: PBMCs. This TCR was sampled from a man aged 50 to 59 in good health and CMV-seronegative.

The CDR3 in this case is CASSLSGEKLFF. The bases are TGTGCCAGCAGTCTTAGTGGTGAAAAACTGTTTTTT. The V and J segments used are TRBV11-1 and TRBJ1-4, with the D gene not clear enough to name. The germline V gene (reference sequence) provides CDR1 SGHAT and CDR2 FQDESV. V is clipped by 6 bases and J by 7 bases, and the sequence between their germline boundaries is 9 bases long. From its cysteine to its phenylalanine, the CDR3 spans 12 amino acids. Of the read, only the CDR3 DNA is kept; its 36 bases are in frame from base 1.